The rows below give T cell receptor beta chains drawn from one sample of a study of chemoradiotherapy in HPV16-positive cancers. Assay: immunoSEQ multiplex PCR; the TCRdb copy retains only in-frame clones and omits some. The table includes about 68,000 clones, approximately 91% detected once. The sample was blood, taken from a patient who underwent chemoradiotherapy. Receptors originate from a human donor with HPV-associated anogenital cancer. The CDR3 runs from the conserved cysteine through the conserved F or W. D genes are given only for firm matches. A row's size may be missing; if present it is once, few, many or a size class.

DNA	CDR3	V	J	size	D
TGCGCCAGCAGCTCTACTTCTAGCGGTCGCACAGATACGCAGTATTTT	CASSSTSSGRTDTQYF	TRBV5-1	TRBJ2-3	-	TRBD2
TGTGCCAGCAGCTCCGGACTAGCGGGGAGCGGGAATGAGCAGTTCTTC	CASSSGLAGSGNEQFF	TRBV7-9	TRBJ2-1	-	TRBD2
TGCGCCAGCAGCTTCGGGACGTCGAACACCGGGGAGCTGTTTTTT	CASSFGTSNTGELFF	TRBV5-1	TRBJ2-2	-	-
TGTGCCAGTAGTACACTTGGGACTCTAGCGGGAGGCACAGATACGCAGTATTTT	CASSTLGTLAGGTDTQYF	TRBV19	TRBJ2-3	-	TRBD2
TGTGCCAGCTTGGGTTTGAGGCATGGCTACACCTTC	CASLGLRHGYTF	TRBV2	TRBJ1-2	-	-
TGTGCCAGCAGCTCTAGCGGGGGAGCCTACGAGCAGTACTTC	CASSSSGGAYEQYF	TRBV7-8	TRBJ2-7	-	TRBD2
TGTGCCAGCAGGCTAAAAGGTGGGAACAATCAGCCCCAGCATTTT	CASRLKGGNNQPQHF	TRBV27	TRBJ1-5	-	-
TGTGCCAGCAGCCCGGCGAGGACAGAGGGACGGGCTTTCTTT	CASSPARTEGRAFF	TRBV9	TRBJ1-1	once	-
TGTGCCAGCAAATCGCCGCAGTCAGAGCGTCAGCCCCAGCATTTT	CASKSPQSERQPQHF	TRBV6-1	TRBJ1-5	-	-
TGTGCCATACTCCGGGACAGGGATGTAGGTGAGCAGTTCTTC	CAILRDRDVGEQFF	TRBV10-3	TRBJ2-1	-	TRBD1
TGTGCCAGTAGTCCCTCAGCGCCACAAGAGACCCAGTACTTC	CASSPSAPQETQYF	TRBV19	TRBJ2-5	once	-
TGTGCCAGCAGCCCCGGGGGAAGCGGGAGCCAAGAGACCCAGTACTTC	CASSPGGSGSQETQYF	TRBV5-4	TRBJ2-5	-	TRBD2
TGTGCCAGCAGCACCCAAGGGGGGGCCCCTGAAGCTTTCTTT	CASSTQGGAPEAFF	TRBV7-2	TRBJ1-1	-	-
TGTGCCAGAAGCTCCGACAGGAGTCACTATGGCTACACCTTC	CARSSDRSHYGYTF	TRBV5-3	TRBJ1-2	-	-
TGCAGCGTTGGACTAGCGAAGAACACCGGGGAGCTGTTTTTT	CSVGLAKNTGELFF	TRBV29-1	TRBJ2-2	-	TRBD2
TGTGCCAGTAGTGCAACCCCAGGGGAGGGAGACTATGGCTACACCTTC	CASSATPGEGDYGYTF	TRBV19	TRBJ1-2	-	-
TGTGCCAGCAGTTACTCTCCTGAGCAGCCCCAGCATTTT	CASSYSPEQPQHF	TRBV6-5	TRBJ1-5	-	-
TGTGCCAGCAGCTTGGCAGGTGGGGGGAACACTGAAGCTTTCTTT	CASSLAGGGNTEAFF	TRBV5-6	TRBJ1-1	-	-
TGTGCCAGCACCCTAGGGGGGGATTCCTACAATGAGCAGTTCTTC	CASTLGGDSYNEQFF	TRBV13	TRBJ2-1	-	-
TGTGCCAGCAGCCCGGGGTCTTTGGTTGAGGAAAAACTGTTTTTT	CASSPGSLVEEKLFF	TRBV4-2	TRBJ1-4	-	-
TGTGCCAGCAGCTTAGGGACCACTGGAAACACCATATATTTT	CASSLGTTGNTIYF	TRBV2	TRBJ1-3	-	-
TGTGCCAGCAGCATCGATTGGACTGAAGCTTTCTTT	CASSIDWTEAFF	TRBV5-6	TRBJ1-1	-	-
TGCGCCAGCAGCTTCCGGCAGGGAACCTACGAGCAGTACTTC	CASSFRQGTYEQYF	TRBV5-1	TRBJ2-7	-	-
TGCGCCAGCAGTGAGAACCGGGGGCCCTACCCCTATGGCTACACCTTC	CASSENRGPYPYGYTF	TRBV10-1	TRBJ1-2	-	-
TGCGCCAGCAGCTTAGAGAGGGCCACAGATACGCAGTATTTT	CASSLERATDTQYF	TRBV5-1	TRBJ2-3	-	-
TGTGCCAGCAGACAAAGACAGGGTGAAAAGACCCAGTACTTC	CASRQRQGEKTQYF	TRBV7-2	TRBJ2-5	few	TRBD1